This T cell receptor (beta chain) was sequenced in a study of cytomegalovirus exposure and HLA in healthy donors. On the study more broadly: Researchers previously reported finding fewer than 140 million unique TCR beta sequences from roughly 200 million T cells.

This CDR3 has 15 amino acids. V lost 1 base to trimming and J lost 3 bases, with 10 bases between them. Germline V gene sequence: CDR1 MGHRA, CDR2 YSYEKL. Regarding this clone: Its specificity is unknown.

The PCR was carried out with 60 Vbeta primers and 13 Jbeta primers. Sequencing was performed with immunoSEQ multiplex PCR; in TCRdb, only in-frame clones are kept and a portion is missing. The table lists around 150,000 clones, 65% to 90% of them singletons. Study-level results: V- and J-gene trimming in TCR beta was tied to a missense DCLRE1C variant by an analysis performed later. Common viral pathogens seemed, in a later analysis, to connect with several of the most significant clusters.

The receptor was derived from a man aged 50-59 years in good health and CMV-seropositive. The V call is TRBV4-1, the J call TRBJ2-1; TRBD2 might be the D (5 bases). The sequenced sample consisted of PBMCs. The CDR3 region is CASSQGRDDYNEQFF. DNA of the CDR3: TGCGCCAGCAGCCAAGGTCGGGATGACTACAATGAGCAGTTCTTC.